One TCR beta chain is described in this entry. Its antigen is not known. The table came from immunoSEQ multiplex PCR; TCRdb's copy has only in-frame clones and leaves some out. The repertoire holds roughly 65,000 clones, roughly 90% seen once, with about 8% in the top ten. The V and J ends lost 3 bases and 0 bases respectively, with 12 bases between them. Germline V gene lookup returns CDR1 LGHDT and CDR2 YNNKEL (reference sequence). This CDR3 has 16 amino acids. This sample was included in a study of T cell responses to AZD1222 COVID-19 vaccine. Findings of the study overall: Females made up more of the donors, who were largely white British, and clonal diversity may have come out too low.

The material was peripheral blood, obtained on day 0 of AZD1222 vaccination. The sequence came from an adult in good health. The chain recombines TRBV3-1 (or the pseudogene TRBV3-2) with TRBJ1-3; a possible D gene is TRBD1 (6 bases). For the CDR3, the DNA is TGTGCCAGCAGCCAGTTGTACAGGGCCTCTGGAAACACCATATATTTT. Translation: CASSQLYRASGNTIYF.